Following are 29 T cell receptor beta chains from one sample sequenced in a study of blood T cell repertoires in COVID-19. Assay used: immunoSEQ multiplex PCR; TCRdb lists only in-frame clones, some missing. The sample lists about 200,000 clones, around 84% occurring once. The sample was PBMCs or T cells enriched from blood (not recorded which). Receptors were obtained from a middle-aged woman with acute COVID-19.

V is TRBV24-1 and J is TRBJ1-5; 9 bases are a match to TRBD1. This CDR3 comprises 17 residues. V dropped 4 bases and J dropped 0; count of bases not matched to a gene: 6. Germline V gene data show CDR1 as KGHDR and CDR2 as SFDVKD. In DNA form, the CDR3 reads TGTGCCACCAGTGACCCCGGACAGGGGTATAGCAATCAGCCCCAGCATTTT. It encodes CATSDPGQGYSNQPQHF.

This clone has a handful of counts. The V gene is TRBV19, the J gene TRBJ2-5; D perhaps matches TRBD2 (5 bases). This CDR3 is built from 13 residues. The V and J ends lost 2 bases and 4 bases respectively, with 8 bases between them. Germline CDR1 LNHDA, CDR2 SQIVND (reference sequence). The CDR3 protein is CASSIRGSETQYF. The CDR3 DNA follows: TGTGCCAGTAGTATACGGGGTTCAGAGACCCAGTACTTC.

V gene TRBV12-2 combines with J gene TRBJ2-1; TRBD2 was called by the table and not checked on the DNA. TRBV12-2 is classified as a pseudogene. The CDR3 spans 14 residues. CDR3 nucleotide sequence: TGTGCAAGTCGCTTAGGAGGTCGCCCCAATGAGCAGTTCTTC. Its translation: CASRLGGRPNEQFF.

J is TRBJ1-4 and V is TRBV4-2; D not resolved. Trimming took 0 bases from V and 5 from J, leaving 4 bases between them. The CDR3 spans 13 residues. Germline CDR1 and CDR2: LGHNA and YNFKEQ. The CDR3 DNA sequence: TGTGCCAGCAGCCAAGATCTAAATGAAAAACTGTTTTTT. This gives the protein CASSQDLNEKLFF.

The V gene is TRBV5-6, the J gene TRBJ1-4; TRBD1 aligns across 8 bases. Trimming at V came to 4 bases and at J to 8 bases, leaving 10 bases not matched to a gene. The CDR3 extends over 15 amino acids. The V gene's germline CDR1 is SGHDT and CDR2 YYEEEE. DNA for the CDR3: TGTGCCAGCAGCCCCGGACAGGGCCTAGGAGAAAAACTGTTTTTT. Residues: CASSPGQGLGEKLFF.

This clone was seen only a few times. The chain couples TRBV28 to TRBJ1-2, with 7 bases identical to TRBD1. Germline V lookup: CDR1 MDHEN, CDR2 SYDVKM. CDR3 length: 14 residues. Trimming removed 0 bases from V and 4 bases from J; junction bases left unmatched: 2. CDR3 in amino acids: CASSLWGQSYGYTF. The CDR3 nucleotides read TGTGCCAGCAGTTTATGGGGACAGAGCTATGGCTACACCTTC.

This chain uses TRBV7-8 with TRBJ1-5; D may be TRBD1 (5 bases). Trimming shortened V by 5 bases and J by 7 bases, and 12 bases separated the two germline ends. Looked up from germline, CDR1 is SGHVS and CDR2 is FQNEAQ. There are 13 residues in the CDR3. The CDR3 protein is CASSPLTDQPQHF. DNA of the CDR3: TGTGCCAGCAGCCCCCTGACAGACCAGCCCCAGCATTTT.

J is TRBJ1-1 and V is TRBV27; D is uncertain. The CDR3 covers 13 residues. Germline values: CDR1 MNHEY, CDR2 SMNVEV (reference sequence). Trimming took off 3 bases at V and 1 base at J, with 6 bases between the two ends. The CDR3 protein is CASSFTSNTEAFF. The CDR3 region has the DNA TGTGCCAGCAGTTTCACATCGAACACTGAAGCTTTCTTT.

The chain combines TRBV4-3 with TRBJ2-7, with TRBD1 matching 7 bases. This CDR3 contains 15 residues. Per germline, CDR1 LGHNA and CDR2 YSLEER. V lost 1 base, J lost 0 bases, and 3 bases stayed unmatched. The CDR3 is CASSQVQGNSYEQYF. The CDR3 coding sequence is TGCGCCAGCAGCCAAGTACAGGGGAACTCCTACGAGCAGTACTTC.

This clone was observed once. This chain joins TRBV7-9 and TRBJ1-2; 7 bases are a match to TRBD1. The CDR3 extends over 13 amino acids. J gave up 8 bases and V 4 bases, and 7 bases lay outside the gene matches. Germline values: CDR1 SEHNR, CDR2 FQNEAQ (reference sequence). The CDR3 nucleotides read TGTGCCAGCAGCTGGGACAGCGTCGGGGGCTACACCTTC. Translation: CASSWDSVGGYTF.

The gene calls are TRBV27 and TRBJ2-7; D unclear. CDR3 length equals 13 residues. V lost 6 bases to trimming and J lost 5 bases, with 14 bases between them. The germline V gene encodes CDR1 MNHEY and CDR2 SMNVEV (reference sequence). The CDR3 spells CASSLSGADEQYF. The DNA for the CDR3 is TGTGCCAGCAGCCTTAGTGGCGCGGACGAGCAGTACTTC.

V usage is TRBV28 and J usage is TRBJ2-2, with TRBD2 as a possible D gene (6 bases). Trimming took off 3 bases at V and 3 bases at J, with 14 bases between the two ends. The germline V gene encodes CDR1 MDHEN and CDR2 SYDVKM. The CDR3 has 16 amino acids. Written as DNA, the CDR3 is TGTGCCAGCAGTTTGGAGGGGCTTGGGGACACCGGGGAGCTGTTTTTT. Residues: CASSLEGLGDTGELFF.

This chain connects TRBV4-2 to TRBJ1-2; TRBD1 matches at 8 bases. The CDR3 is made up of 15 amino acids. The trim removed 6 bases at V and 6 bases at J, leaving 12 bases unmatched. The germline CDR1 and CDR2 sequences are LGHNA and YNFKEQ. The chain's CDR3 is CASRPSGQGSDGYTF. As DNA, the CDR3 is TGTGCCAGCAGGCCAAGCGGACAGGGATCTGATGGCTACACCTTC.

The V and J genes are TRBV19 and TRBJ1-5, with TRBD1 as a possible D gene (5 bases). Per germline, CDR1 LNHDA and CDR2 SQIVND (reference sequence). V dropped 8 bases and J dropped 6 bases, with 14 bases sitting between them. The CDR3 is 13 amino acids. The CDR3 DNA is TGTGCCAGTGGACAATGGGTCAGTCAGCCCCAGCATTTT. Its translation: CASGQWVSQPQHF.

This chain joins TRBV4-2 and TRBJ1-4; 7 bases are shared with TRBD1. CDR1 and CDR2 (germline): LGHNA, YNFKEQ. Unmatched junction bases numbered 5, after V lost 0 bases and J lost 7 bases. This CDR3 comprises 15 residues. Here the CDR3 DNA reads TGTGCCAGCAGCCAAGATCACACAGGGGCTGAAAAACTGTTTTTT. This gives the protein CASSQDHTGAEKLFF.

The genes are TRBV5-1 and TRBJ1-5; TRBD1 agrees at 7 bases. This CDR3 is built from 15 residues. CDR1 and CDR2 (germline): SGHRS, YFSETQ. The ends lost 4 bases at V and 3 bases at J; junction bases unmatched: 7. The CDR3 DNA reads TGCGCCAGCAGCCGATCGGGACAGAACAATCAGCCCCAGCATTTT. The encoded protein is CASSRSGQNNQPQHF.

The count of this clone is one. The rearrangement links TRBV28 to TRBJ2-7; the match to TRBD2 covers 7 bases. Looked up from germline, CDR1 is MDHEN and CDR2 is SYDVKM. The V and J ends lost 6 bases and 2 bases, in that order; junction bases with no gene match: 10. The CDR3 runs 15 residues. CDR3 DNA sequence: TGTGCCAGCAGCATAAGTGCGGGAGCCCCCTACGAGCAGTACTTC. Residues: CASSISAGAPYEQYF.

The CDR3 spells CASSPGTGLAGSYEQYF. The CDR3 bases are TGTGCCAGCAGCCCCGGGACAGGACTAGCGGGATCCTACGAGCAGTACTTC. V is TRBV5-5 and J is TRBJ2-7; 12 positions agree with TRBD2. CDR3 size: 17 residues. Germline V gene data show CDR1 as SGHKS and CDR2 as YYEKEE (reference sequence). The J segment lost 1 base and the V segment lost 4 bases, leaving 9 bases of the junction unmatched.

The CDR3 sequence is CASRIQTQGNTEAFF. The CDR3 DNA sequence: TGTGCCAGCAGAATCCAAACTCAGGGGAACACTGAAGCTTTCTTT. This rearrangement joins TRBV27 to TRBJ1-1; D might be TRBD1 (5 bases). Between the trimmed V and J ends, which lost 6 bases and 1 base, there was a span of 15 bases. Per the germline V gene, CDR1 is MNHEY and CDR2 is SMNVEV (reference sequence). This CDR3 has 15 amino acids.

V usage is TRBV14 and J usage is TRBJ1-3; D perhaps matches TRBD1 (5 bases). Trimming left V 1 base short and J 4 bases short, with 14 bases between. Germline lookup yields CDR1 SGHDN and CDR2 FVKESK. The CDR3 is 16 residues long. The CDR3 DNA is TGTGCCAGCAGCCAAGGTCCCCCAGGGCGCGGAAACACCATATATTTT. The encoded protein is CASSQGPPGRGNTIYF. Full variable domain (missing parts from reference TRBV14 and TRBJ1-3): EAGVTQFPSHSVIEKGQTVTLRCDPISGHDNLYWYRRVMGKEIKFLLHFVKESKQDESGMPNNRFLAERTGGTYSTLKVQPAELEDSGVYFCASSQGPPGRGNTIYFGEGSWLTVV.

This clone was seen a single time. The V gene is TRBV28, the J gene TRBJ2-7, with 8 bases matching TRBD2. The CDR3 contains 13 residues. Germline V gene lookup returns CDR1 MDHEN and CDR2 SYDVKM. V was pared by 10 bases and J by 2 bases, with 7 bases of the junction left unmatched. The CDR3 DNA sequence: TGTGCCACTACATCGGGGGGGACCTACGAGCAGTACTTC. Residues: CATTSGGTYEQYF.

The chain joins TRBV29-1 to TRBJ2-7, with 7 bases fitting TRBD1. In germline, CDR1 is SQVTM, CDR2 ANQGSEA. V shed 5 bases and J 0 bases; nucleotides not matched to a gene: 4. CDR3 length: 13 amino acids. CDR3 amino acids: CSVKSGGSYEQYF. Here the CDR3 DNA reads TGCAGCGTTAAGTCAGGGGGCTCCTACGAGCAGTACTTC.

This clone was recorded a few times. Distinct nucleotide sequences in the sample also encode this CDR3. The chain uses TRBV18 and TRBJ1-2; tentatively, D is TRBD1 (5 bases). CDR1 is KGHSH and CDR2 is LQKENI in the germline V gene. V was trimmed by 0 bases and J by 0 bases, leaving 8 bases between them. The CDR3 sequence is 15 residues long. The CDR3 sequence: CASSPPAGTNYGYTF. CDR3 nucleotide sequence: TGTGCCAGCTCACCACCCGCAGGGACTAACTATGGCTACACCTTC.

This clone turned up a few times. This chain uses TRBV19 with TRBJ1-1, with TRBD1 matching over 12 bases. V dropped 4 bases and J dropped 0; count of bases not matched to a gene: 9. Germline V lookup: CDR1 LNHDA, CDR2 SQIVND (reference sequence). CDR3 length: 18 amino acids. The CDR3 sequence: CASSRYGTGGTMNTEAFF. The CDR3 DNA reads TGTGCCAGTAGTAGGTACGGGACAGGGGGCACGATGAACACTGAAGCTTTCTTT.

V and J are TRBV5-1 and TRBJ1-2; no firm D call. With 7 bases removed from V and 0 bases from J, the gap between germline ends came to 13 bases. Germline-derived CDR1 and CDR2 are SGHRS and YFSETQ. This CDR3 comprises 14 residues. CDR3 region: CASSPATANYGYTF. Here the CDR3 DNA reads TGCGCCAGCTCTCCGGCTACAGCTAACTATGGCTACACCTTC.

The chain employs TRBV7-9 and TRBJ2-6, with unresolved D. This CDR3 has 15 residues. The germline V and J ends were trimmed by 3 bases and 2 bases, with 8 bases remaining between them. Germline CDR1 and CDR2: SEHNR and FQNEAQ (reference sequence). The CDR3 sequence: CASSFTVTGANVLTF. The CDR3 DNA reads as TGTGCCAGCAGCTTTACAGTAACTGGGGCCAACGTCCTGACTTTC.

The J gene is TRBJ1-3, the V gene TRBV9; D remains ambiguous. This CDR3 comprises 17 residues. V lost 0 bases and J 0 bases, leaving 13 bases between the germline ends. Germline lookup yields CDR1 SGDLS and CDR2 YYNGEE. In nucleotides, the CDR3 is TGTGCCAGCAGCGTAGGACAACAGTTCCGCTCTGGAAACACCATATATTTT. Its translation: CASSVGQQFRSGNTIYF.

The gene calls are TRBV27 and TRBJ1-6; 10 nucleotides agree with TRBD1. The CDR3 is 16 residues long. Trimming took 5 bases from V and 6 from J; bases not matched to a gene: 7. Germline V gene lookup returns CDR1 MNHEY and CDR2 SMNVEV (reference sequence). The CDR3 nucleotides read TGTGCCAGCAGTACCCCCGGGACAGGGGTTAATTCACCCCTCCACTTT. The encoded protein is CASSTPGTGVNSPLHF.

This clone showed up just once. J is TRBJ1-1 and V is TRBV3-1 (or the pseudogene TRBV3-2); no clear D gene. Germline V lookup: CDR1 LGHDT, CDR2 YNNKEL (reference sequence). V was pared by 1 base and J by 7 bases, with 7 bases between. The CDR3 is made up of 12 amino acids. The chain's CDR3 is CASSQATSEAFF. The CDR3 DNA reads TGTGCCAGCAGCCAAGCAACAAGTGAAGCTTTCTTT.